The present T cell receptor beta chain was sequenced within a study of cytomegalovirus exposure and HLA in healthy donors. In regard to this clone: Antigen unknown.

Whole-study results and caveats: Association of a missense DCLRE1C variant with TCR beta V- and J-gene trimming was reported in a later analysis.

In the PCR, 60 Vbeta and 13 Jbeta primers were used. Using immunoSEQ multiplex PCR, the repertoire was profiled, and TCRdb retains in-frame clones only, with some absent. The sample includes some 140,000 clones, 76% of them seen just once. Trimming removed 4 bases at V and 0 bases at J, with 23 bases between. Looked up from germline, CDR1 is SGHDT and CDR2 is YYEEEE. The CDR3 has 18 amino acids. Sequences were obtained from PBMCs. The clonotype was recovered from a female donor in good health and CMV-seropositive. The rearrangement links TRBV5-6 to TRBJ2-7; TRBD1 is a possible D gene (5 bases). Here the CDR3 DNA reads TGTGCCAGCAGCCCCGATTGGCAGGGAAATCAATTCTCCTACGAGCAGTACTTC. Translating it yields CASSPDWQGNQFSYEQYF.